Listed here is a single TCR beta chain. These data belong to a study of cytomegalovirus exposure and HLA in healthy donors. V was trimmed by 3 bases and J by 0 bases, leaving 11 bases between them. The CDR3 has 15 residues. The germline V gene has CDR1 SGHRS and CDR2 YFSETQ. The study ran its PCR with 60 Vbeta and 13 Jbeta primers. Using immunoSEQ multiplex PCR, the repertoire was profiled, and TCRdb retains in-frame clones only, with some absent. Of about 120,000 clones in the sample, almost 85% were seen once. What was sequenced was PBMCs. The rearrangement uses TRBV5-1 and TRBJ2-3; a possible D gene is TRBD2 (6 bases). The clonotype originates from a woman aged 18-29 years in good health and CMV-seronegative. The chain's CDR3 is CASSSYLASTDTQYF. The CDR3 bases are TGCGCCAGCAGCTCTTACCTAGCGAGCACAGATACGCAGTATTTT.